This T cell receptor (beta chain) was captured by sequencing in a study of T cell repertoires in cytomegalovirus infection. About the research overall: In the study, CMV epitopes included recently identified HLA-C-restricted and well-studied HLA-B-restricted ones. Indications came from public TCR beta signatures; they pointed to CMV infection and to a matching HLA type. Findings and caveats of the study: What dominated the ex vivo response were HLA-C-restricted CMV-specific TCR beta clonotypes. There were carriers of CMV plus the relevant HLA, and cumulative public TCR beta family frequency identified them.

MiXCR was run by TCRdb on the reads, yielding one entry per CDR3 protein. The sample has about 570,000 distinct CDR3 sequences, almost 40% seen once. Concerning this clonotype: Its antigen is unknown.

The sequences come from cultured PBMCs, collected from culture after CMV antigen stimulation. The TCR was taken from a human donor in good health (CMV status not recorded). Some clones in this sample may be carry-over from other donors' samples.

The CDR3 sequence: CATSRDLAPDVNSPLHF. CDR3 nucleotide sequence: TGTGCCACCAGCAGAGATCTCGCCCCGGATGTGAATTCACCCCTCCACTTT. J is TRBJ1-6 and V is TRBV15; no definite D call. This CDR3 has 17 residues. V lost 0 bases and J lost 7, with 16 bases in between. Germline-derived CDR1 and CDR2 are LNHNV and YYDKDF (reference sequence).